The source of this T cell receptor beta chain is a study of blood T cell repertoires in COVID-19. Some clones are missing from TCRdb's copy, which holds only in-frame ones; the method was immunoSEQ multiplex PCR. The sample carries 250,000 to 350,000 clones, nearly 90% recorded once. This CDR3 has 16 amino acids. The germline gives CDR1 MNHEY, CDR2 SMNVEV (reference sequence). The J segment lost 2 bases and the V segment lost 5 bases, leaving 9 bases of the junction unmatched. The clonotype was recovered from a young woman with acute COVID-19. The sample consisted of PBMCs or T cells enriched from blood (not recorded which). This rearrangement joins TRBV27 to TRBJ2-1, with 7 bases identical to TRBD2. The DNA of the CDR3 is TGTGCCAGCAGTACCTCCTACGCGGGAGCCTACAATGAGCAGTTCTTC. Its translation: CASSTSYAGAYNEQFF.